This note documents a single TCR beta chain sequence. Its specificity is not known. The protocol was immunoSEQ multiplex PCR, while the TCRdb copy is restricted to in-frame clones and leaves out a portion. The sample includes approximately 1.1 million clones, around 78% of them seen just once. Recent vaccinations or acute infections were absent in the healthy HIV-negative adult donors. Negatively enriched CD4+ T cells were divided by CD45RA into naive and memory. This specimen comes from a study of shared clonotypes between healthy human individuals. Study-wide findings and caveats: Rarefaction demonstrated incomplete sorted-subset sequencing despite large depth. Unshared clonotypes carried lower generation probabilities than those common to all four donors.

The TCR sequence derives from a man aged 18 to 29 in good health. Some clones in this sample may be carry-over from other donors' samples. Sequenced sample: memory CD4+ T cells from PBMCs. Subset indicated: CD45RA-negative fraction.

In DNA form, the CDR3 reads TGCGCCAGCATCCCCGGGGGGACCAGCACAGATACGCAGTATTTT. This sequence encodes CASIPGGTSTDTQYF. This chain joins TRBV5-1 and TRBJ2-3; TRBD2 aligns across 7 bases. After removal of 6 bases from V and 0 bases from J, the junction contained 7 bases not matched to a gene. Germline V lookup: CDR1 SGHRS, CDR2 YFSETQ. This CDR3 contains 15 residues.